The 27 T cell receptor beta chains in this list originate from one sample, sequenced in a study of OX40 agonist ivuxolimab in advanced cancers. Using immunoSEQ multiplex PCR, the repertoire was profiled, and TCRdb retains in-frame clones only, with some absent. The table records about 37,000 clones, 80% to 95% of them present only once. Sequenced material: CD4+ or CD8+ T cells sorted from blood, taken in a trial of the OX40 agonist ivuxolimab. These receptors all stem from an adult with an advanced solid tumor such as melanoma, head and neck, liver or kidney cancer.

This rearrangement joins TRBV13 to TRBJ2-2, with D perhaps being TRBD1 or TRBD2 (7 bases each). The CDR3 is 17 residues long. Germline-derived CDR1 and CDR2 are PRHDT and FYEKMQ (reference sequence). V gave up 4 bases and J gave up 5 bases, with 20 bases separating them. The CDR3 sequence: CASSSQGGQGITGELFF. CDR3 sequence (DNA): TGTGCCAGCAGCTCCCAGGGGGGGCAGGGGATAACCGGGGAGCTGTTTTTT. Complete variable domain (other parts from reference TRBV13 and TRBJ2-2): AAGVIQSPRHLIKEKRETATLKCYPIPRHDTVYWYQQGPGQDPQFLISFYEKMQSDKGSIPDRFSAQQFSDYHSELNMSSLELGDSALYFCASSSQGGQGITGELFFGEGSRLTVL.

The gene calls are TRBV27 and TRBJ2-4; the match to TRBD1 covers 7 bases. The V and J ends lost 10 bases and 3 bases, in that order; junction bases with no gene match: 12. Germline CDR1 MNHEY, CDR2 SMNVEV (reference sequence). CDR3 length: 15 residues. CDR3 bases: TGTGCCACCCGTAGAGGGGGCGCCGACAAAAACATTCAGTACTTC. Its translation is CATRRGGADKNIQYF.

The J gene is TRBJ2-1, the V gene TRBV4-1; 11 positions match TRBD2. Germline V gene sequence: CDR1 MGHRA, CDR2 YSYEKL. V trimming: 4 bases; J trimming: 10 bases; junction bases outside the gene matches: 15. This CDR3 spans 17 amino acids. The CDR3 sequence: CASSPLLAGGPELEQFF. The CDR3 region has the DNA TGCGCCAGCAGCCCTCTTTTAGCGGGAGGGCCGGAGCTGGAGCAGTTCTTC.

The genes are TRBV5-1 and TRBJ2-7, with D hard to call. The CDR3 covers 15 residues. V lost 3 bases to trimming and J lost 0 bases, with 13 bases between them. Germline assignment: CDR1 SGHRS and CDR2 YFSETQ. The CDR3: CASSYSAINSYEQYF. DNA of the CDR3: TGCGCCAGCAGCTACTCAGCGATAAACTCCTACGAGCAGTACTTC.

The chain recombines TRBV27 with TRBJ1-5, with D possibly TRBD1 on 6 matching bases. Germline CDR1 MNHEY, CDR2 SMNVEV (reference sequence). V lost 8 bases to trimming and J lost 0 bases, with 14 bases between them. The CDR3 has 15 amino acids. The DNA for the CDR3 is TGTGCCAGCCAGGGGACGTCACATAGCAATCAGCCCCAGCATTTT. Translating it yields CASQGTSHSNQPQHF.

This chain connects TRBV30 to TRBJ2-1; no clear D. This CDR3 is built from 13 residues. CDR1 and CDR2 from the germline V gene are GTSNPN and SVGIG (reference sequence). The V end was cut by 7 bases, the J end by 9 bases, with 19 bases between. CDR3 in amino acids: CASLVRASGEQFF. In DNA form, the CDR3 reads TGTGCCTCCCTAGTTCGGGCCTCGGGTGAGCAGTTCTTC.

The chain uses TRBV28 and TRBJ1-5; 7 bases match TRBD1. V shed 5 bases, J shed 2 bases, and the junction held 12 bases outside the gene matches. Per germline, CDR1 MDHEN and CDR2 SYDVKM. This CDR3 is 17 amino acids long. CDR3 residues: CASSPTGVGWGNQPQHF. Here the CDR3 DNA reads TGTGCCAGCAGTCCTACAGGGGTGGGTTGGGGCAATCAGCCCCAGCATTTT.

The chain joins TRBV13 to TRBJ1-1, with TRBD1 identical over 9 bases. V lost 4 bases, J lost 0 bases, and 3 bases stayed unmatched. The germline V gene has CDR1 PRHDT and CDR2 FYEKMQ (reference sequence). The CDR3 consists of 15 residues. CDR3 sequence: CASSSRDRVNTEAFF. Written as DNA, the CDR3 is TGTGCCAGCAGCTCTAGGGACAGGGTGAACACTGAAGCTTTCTTT.

The table lists this clone with a few counts. The chain recombines TRBV29-1 with TRBJ1-1, with TRBD1 as a possible D gene (5 bases). Trimming pared 6 bases from V and 1 base from J, leaving 15 bases between. Germline CDR1 is SQVTM and CDR2 is ANQGSEA. The CDR3 is 14 residues long. CDR3 sequence reads: CSVPRGESNTEAFF. CDR3 bases: TGCAGCGTCCCTCGAGGGGAATCGAACACTGAAGCTTTCTTT.

The CDR3 nucleotides are TGTGCCAGCTTGCAGGGGACTAGCTCGTTAACCGGGGAGCTGTTTTTT. Amino acid sequence: CASLQGTSSLTGELFF. The gene calls are TRBV5-7 and TRBJ2-2; 9 nucleotides line up with TRBD2. TRBV5-7 qualifies as an ORF whose function is uncertain. The J segment lost 5 bases and the V segment lost 7 bases, leaving 12 bases of the junction unmatched. This CDR3 has 16 residues.

J is TRBJ2-1 and V is TRBV2, with 7 positions matching TRBD2. This CDR3 has 14 residues. V dropped 6 bases and J dropped 1; count of bases not matched to a gene: 3. Germline V gene lookup returns CDR1 SNHLY and CDR2 FYNNEI. CDR3 residues: CASRGRGSYNEQFF. Here the CDR3 DNA reads TGTGCCAGCAGGGGGAGGGGATCCTACAATGAGCAGTTCTTC.

V is TRBV7-9 and J is TRBJ1-1; 9 positions match TRBD1. Trimming cost V 8 bases and J 4 bases; bases outside gene matches: 5. Germline assignment: CDR1 SEHNR and CDR2 FQNEAQ (reference sequence). CDR3 size: 13 residues. DNA of the CDR3: TGTGCCAGCGGGACAGGGCATGGCACTGAAGCTTTCTTT. Encoded protein: CASGTGHGTEAFF.

V gene TRBV19 combines with J gene TRBJ2-5; 7 bases match TRBD1. Trimming at V came to 3 bases and at J to 4 bases, leaving 5 bases not matched to a gene. Germline CDR1 LNHDA, CDR2 SQIVND (reference sequence). This CDR3 has 14 amino acids. CDR3 residues: CASSMTGPGETQYF. The CDR3 coding sequence is TGTGCCAGTAGTATGACAGGGCCCGGAGAGACCCAGTACTTC. The full variable domain, completed using reference TRBV19 and TRBJ2-5, is DGGITQSPKYLFRKEGQNVTLSCEQNLNHDAMYWYRQDPGQGLRLIYYSQIVNDFQKGDIAEGYSVSREKKESFPLTVTSAQKNPTAFYLCASSMTGPGETQYFGPGTRLLVL.

The chain couples TRBV9 to TRBJ2-5; weak D call: TRBD1 (6 bases). V was trimmed by 3 bases and J by 1 base, leaving 10 bases between them. This CDR3 comprises 14 residues. Germline V CDR1 and CDR2: SGDLS, YYNGEE. This CDR3 reads CASSGGHFQETQYF. DNA for the CDR3: TGTGCCAGCAGCGGGGGACATTTCCAAGAGACCCAGTACTTC.

This chain uses TRBV29-1 with TRBJ2-7; maybe TRBD1 (6 bases). Germline V CDR1 and CDR2: SQVTM, ANQGSEA. Between the trimmed V and J ends, which lost 1 base and 6 bases, there was a span of 13 bases. The CDR3 sequence is 13 residues long. CDR3 coding DNA: TGCAGCGTTGAAGGGGGGCTGGCTCTCGAGCAGTACTTC. This sequence encodes CSVEGGLALEQYF.

This clone appeared once. The rearrangement links TRBV7-9 to TRBJ2-7; 7 bases are a match to TRBD2. The length of the CDR3 is 14 residues. J was trimmed by 3 bases and V by 1 base; bases with no gene match: 3. CDR1 is SEHNR and CDR2 is FQNEAQ in the germline V gene (reference sequence). CDR3 loop: CASSLGLAVYEQYF. The CDR3 DNA reads as TGTGCCAGCAGCTTAGGGCTAGCGGTCTACGAGCAGTACTTC.

The rearrangement links TRBV5-5 to TRBJ2-3; a weak D match, TRBD1 (6 bases). CDR3 length: 15 residues. Deletions cut 4 bases from V and 5 bases from J, with 17 bases between. Per the germline V gene, CDR1 is SGHKS and CDR2 is YYEKEE (reference sequence). The CDR3 sequence: CASSPGTPSLDTQYF. CDR3 bases: TGTGCCAGCAGCCCCGGGACACCCAGTTTAGATACGCAGTATTTT. Full variable domain (outside the CDR3, taken from reference TRBV5-5 and TRBJ2-3): DAGVTQSPTHLIKTRGQQVTLRCSPISGHKSVSWYQQVLGQGPQFIFQYYEKEERGRGNFPDRFSARQFPNYSSELNVNALLLGDSALYLCASSPGTPSLDTQYFGPGTRLTVL.

The J gene is TRBJ2-7, the V gene TRBV27, with D possibly being TRBD1 or TRBD2 (5 bases each). V lost 2 bases to trimming and J lost 3 bases, with 11 bases between them. Germline CDR1 and CDR2: MNHEY and SMNVEV (reference sequence). The CDR3 has 14 residues. CDR3 nucleotides: TGTGCCAGCAGTTTAGTCGGGACCCACTACGAGCAGTACTTC. This encodes CASSLVGTHYEQYF.

The chain recombines TRBV15 with TRBJ2-7, with D hard to call. The CDR3 has 16 amino acids. Germline loops: CDR1 LNHNV, CDR2 YYDKDF (reference sequence). V was clipped by 0 bases and J by 3 bases, with 15 bases between them. CDR3 loop: CATSREILSTYYEQYF. As DNA, the CDR3 is TGTGCCACCAGCAGAGAAATTCTTTCGACATACTACGAGCAGTACTTC.

This clone was seen only once. V is TRBV4-3 and J is TRBJ2-2; D possibly corresponds to TRBD1 (5 bases). Germline CDR1 is LGHNA and CDR2 is YSLEER. V gave up 0 bases and J gave up 3 bases, with 8 bases separating them. The CDR3 extends over 15 amino acids. The CDR3 DNA reads TGCGCCAGCAGCCAAGATGCAGGGTACACCGGGGAGCTGTTTTTT. Translating it yields CASSQDAGYTGELFF.

The chain combines TRBV9 with TRBJ2-3; 8 positions agree with TRBD2. The CDR3 is 16 residues long. Germline CDR1 and CDR2: SGDLS and YYNGEE. J gave up 2 bases and V 2 bases, and 7 bases lay outside the gene matches. The DNA of the CDR3 is TGTGCCAGCAGCGTTACTAGCGGTGGGAACACAGATACGCAGTATTTT. This sequence encodes CASSVTSGGNTDTQYF.

V gene TRBV6-6 combines with J gene TRBJ2-1; 9 nucleotides align to TRBD2. The V and J ends lost 9 bases and 7 bases, in that order; junction bases with no gene match: 13. Germline V CDR1 and CDR2: MNHNY, SVGAGI (reference sequence). The CDR3 runs to 15 residues. CDR3 loop: CASFLAGERQNEQFF. CDR3 nucleotide sequence: TGTGCCAGTTTCTTAGCGGGAGAGAGGCAGAATGAGCAGTTCTTC.

Concerning this clone itself: Compared with germline, one end of the junction differs, possibly owing to a read error. The chain joins TRBV4-1 to TRBJ2-1, with D perhaps matching TRBD1 (6 bases). CDR3 length: 14 residues. Germline V gene data show CDR1 as MGHRA and CDR2 as YSYEKL. CDR3 coding DNA: TGCGCCAGCAGCCAGGCAACAGGGTACAGTGAGCAGTTCTTC. It specifies CASSQATGYSEQFF.

The DNA for the CDR3 is TGTGCCAGCAGCTTCGGGGGGTCTTTCACAGATACGCAGTATTTT. Translating gives CASSFGGSFTDTQYF. V and J are TRBV7-2 and TRBJ2-3, with TRBD2 matching 7 bases. This CDR3 has 15 amino acids. Germline CDR1 SGHTA, CDR2 FQGNSA. V lost 3 bases to trimming and J lost 2 bases; unmatched junction nucleotides: 5.

The chain recombines TRBV7-9 with TRBJ2-5, with D perhaps matching TRBD2 (7 bases). Germline V gives CDR1 SEHNR, CDR2 FQNEAQ (reference sequence). The CDR3 totals 16 residues. V was shortened by 2 bases and J by 2 bases, with 15 bases between the two germline ends. CDR3 sequence (DNA): TGTGCCAGCAGCTTATCTGGTAGGGGGGGGCAAGAGACCCAGTACTTC. This encodes CASSLSGRGGQETQYF.

The chain employs TRBV4-3 and TRBJ2-2; D not resolved. Trimming shortened V by 0 bases and J by 8 bases, and 10 bases separated the two germline ends. This CDR3 is built from 14 residues. The germline CDR1 and CDR2 sequences are LGHNA and YSLEER. DNA of the CDR3: TGCGCCAGCAGCCAAGATCGCGGCCGAGGGGAGCTGTTTTTT. Translating gives CASSQDRGRGELFF.

The rearrangement links TRBV7-8 to TRBJ2-4; TRBD2 agrees at 10 bases. Per the germline V gene, CDR1 is SGHVS and CDR2 is FQNEAQ. The CDR3 totals 15 residues. V shed 4 bases and J 6 bases; nucleotides not matched to a gene: 6. The CDR3 DNA reads as TGTGCCAGCAGCTCCAAGCGGGAGGGGGTAAACATTCAGTACTTC. Its translation is CASSSKREGVNIQYF.